The next 31 T cell receptor beta chains were all read from a single sample in a study of shared clonotypes between healthy human individuals. CD45RO-negative, CCR7-selected cells formed the naive CD8 fraction, which excluded terminally differentiated effector memory CD45RA+ cells. Sequencing was performed with immunoSEQ multiplex PCR; in TCRdb, only in-frame clones are kept and a portion is missing. The sample lists some 1,900,000 clones; about 95% were seen once. Source material: naive CD8+ T cells sorted from blood. The receptors come from a man aged 18 to 35 in good health.

V gene TRBV10-2 combines with J gene TRBJ2-7; the D is unclear. This CDR3 is 15 amino acids long. V was clipped by 2 bases and J by 0 bases, with 11 bases between them. The V gene's germline CDR1 is WSHSY and CDR2 SAAADI. This CDR3 reads CASSEADRSSYEQYF. The CDR3 DNA reads as TGCGCCAGCAGTGAGGCGGATAGGAGCTCCTACGAGCAGTACTTC.

The rearrangement uses TRBV19 and TRBJ2-3; TRBD2 might be the D (6 bases). The V and J ends lost 5 bases and 4 bases respectively, with 10 bases between them. The CDR3 is 13 amino acids. Germline CDR1 and CDR2: LNHDA and SQIVND (reference sequence). The CDR3 loop reads CASSAGLPDTQYF. DNA of the CDR3: TGTGCCAGTAGTGCGGGACTGCCAGATACGCAGTATTTT.

The chain combines TRBV5-5 with TRBJ2-1; D not resolved. The CDR3 loop spans 13 amino acids. V lost 0 bases, J lost 3 bases, and 4 bases lay in between. Germline V CDR1 and CDR2: SGHKS, YYEKEE (reference sequence). CDR3 in DNA: TGTGCCAGCAGCTTGGAAGACTACAATGAGCAGTTCTTC. This encodes CASSLEDYNEQFF.

The gene calls are TRBV19 and TRBJ2-5; D not certain. This CDR3 has 14 residues. The germline V gene has CDR1 LNHDA and CDR2 SQIVND (reference sequence). The germline V and J ends were trimmed by 5 bases and 5 bases, with 15 bases remaining between them. Here the CDR3 DNA reads TGTGCCAGTAGTTCCACCGTGGGGTTGGAGACCCAGTACTTC. Translating gives CASSSTVGLETQYF. Supplemented by reference TRBV19 and TRBJ2-5, the full variable domain reads DGGITQSPKYLFRKEGQNVTLSCEQNLNHDAMYWYRQDPGQGLRLIYYSQIVNDFQKGDIAEGYSVSREKKESFPLTVTSAQKNPTAFYLCASSSTVGLETQYFGPGTRLLVL.

The chain recombines TRBV4-1 with TRBJ1-1; unclear D gene. The V gene lost 0 bases and the J gene lost 0 bases, with 8 bases spanning the gap. Per the germline V gene, CDR1 is MGHRA and CDR2 is YSYEKL. The CDR3 sequence is 15 residues long. The CDR3 bases are TGCGCCAGCAGCCAAGAGATTCTGGTGAACACTGAAGCTTTCTTT. Amino acid sequence: CASSQEILVNTEAFF.

The chain joins TRBV5-6 to TRBJ1-2, with D tentatively TRBD1 (5 bases). Germline CDR1 reads SGHDT; CDR2 reads YYEEEE. The length of the CDR3 is 15 residues. Trimming pared 0 bases from V and 4 bases from J, leaving 13 bases between. CDR3 sequence: CASSLAGDLPYGYTF. For the CDR3, the DNA is TGTGCCAGCAGCTTGGCGGGGGACCTTCCCTATGGCTACACCTTC.

This chain joins TRBV11-2 and TRBJ2-7, with 15 bases fitting TRBD2. This CDR3 contains 16 residues. CDR1 is SGHAT, CDR2 FQNNGV, per germline. Losses at the gene ends were 5 bases for V and 3 bases for J; bases not matched to a gene: 5. CDR3: CASSPWTSGGGYEQYF. In DNA form, the CDR3 reads TGTGCCAGCAGCCCCTGGACTAGCGGGGGGGGCTACGAGCAGTACTTC.

The chain joins TRBV2 to TRBJ2-1; D possibly corresponds to TRBD1 (5 bases). Trimming shortened V by 1 base and J by 0 bases, and 10 bases separated the two germline ends. Germline values: CDR1 SNHLY, CDR2 FYNNEI. The CDR3 totals 16 residues. CDR3 protein: CASSEGGASSYNEQFF. The DNA for the CDR3 is TGTGCCAGCAGTGAAGGGGGCGCTAGCTCCTACAATGAGCAGTTCTTC.

The CDR3 spells CSVEDWTGRADTQYF. Here the CDR3 DNA reads TGCAGCGTTGAAGATTGGACAGGTCGGGCAGATACGCAGTATTTT. This chain connects TRBV29-1 to TRBJ2-3, with TRBD1 matching 7 bases. The CDR3 loop spans 15 amino acids. Losses at the gene ends were 0 bases for V and 4 bases for J; bases not matched to a gene: 7. CDR1 is SQVTM and CDR2 is ANQGSEA in the germline V gene.

As for this clone: Other DNA sequences in the same sample also yield this CDR3. The CDR3 region is CASSLDRAPYEQYF. The CDR3 nucleotides are TGTGCCAGCAGCCTCGACAGGGCCCCCTACGAGCAGTACTTC. This chain uses TRBV28 with TRBJ2-7, with 7 bases aligning to TRBD1. The germline CDR1 and CDR2 sequences are MDHEN and SYDVKM. CDR3 length: 14 amino acids. J was trimmed by 2 bases and V by 6 bases; bases with no gene match: 7.

This sequence joins TRBV4-1 and TRBJ2-7; 8 bases match TRBD1. Trimming cost V 0 bases and J 4 bases; bases outside gene matches: 5. The CDR3 consists of 15 residues. CDR1 is MGHRA, CDR2 YSYEKL, per germline. CDR3 in amino acids: CASSQDFGQGYEQYF. The CDR3 DNA reads TGCGCCAGCAGCCAAGATTTCGGACAGGGATACGAGCAGTACTTC.

The J gene is TRBJ2-3, the V gene TRBV6-5; TRBD2 aligns across 8 bases. The CDR3 is 16 residues long. Germline loops: CDR1 MNHEY, CDR2 SVGAGI. The trim removed 2 bases at V and 2 bases at J, leaving 6 bases unmatched. The CDR3 loop is CASSYHAGGNTDTQYF. The CDR3 nucleotides are TGTGCCAGCAGTTACCATGCGGGGGGCAACACAGATACGCAGTATTTT.

The chain is built from TRBV7-2 and TRBJ1-5; no clear D. The length of the CDR3 is 14 residues. Trimming removed 5 bases at V and 2 bases at J, with 10 bases between. The germline V gene encodes CDR1 SGHTA and CDR2 FQGNSA. CDR3 amino acids: CASSRAGGNQPQHF. In DNA form, the CDR3 reads TGTGCCAGCAGCCGCGCAGGTGGCAATCAGCCCCAGCATTTT.

This clone was recorded only once. CDR3 coding DNA: TGTGCCAGCAGCCCGGTAGGACTAGCCTACGAGCAGTACTTC. Protein product: CASSPVGLAYEQYF. V gene TRBV9 combines with J gene TRBJ2-7; 7 nucleotides align to TRBD2. The CDR3 runs 14 residues. The V gene's germline CDR1 is SGDLS and CDR2 YYNGEE. Unmatched junction bases numbered 6, after V lost 4 bases and J lost 2 bases.

This CDR3 reads CASSRADVPSYEQYF. In nucleotides, the CDR3 is TGTGCCAGCAGTAGGGCCGACGTCCCCTCCTACGAGCAGTACTTC. This chain uses TRBV9 with TRBJ2-7, with no clear D. The CDR3 spans 15 residues. CDR1 SGDLS and CDR2 YYNGEE come from the germline V gene. V was pared by 5 bases and J by 0 bases, with 15 bases between.

The V and J genes are TRBV5-4 and TRBJ2-1; D gene unclear. The V end lost 0 bases, the J end lost 9 bases, and 4 bases lay between the germline ends. CDR3 length equals 11 residues. The V gene's germline CDR1 is SGHNT and CDR2 YYREEE (reference sequence). CDR3 sequence: CASSLAVEQFF. The CDR3 coding sequence is TGTGCCAGCAGCTTGGCGGTTGAGCAGTTCTTC.

This clone was counted once. The V call is TRBV6-1, the J call TRBJ1-1; D gene uncertain. Germline CDR1 is MNHNS and CDR2 is SASEGT. This CDR3 has 13 amino acids. Trimming removed 4 bases from V and 5 bases from J, with 11 bases in between. The CDR3 sequence is CASSAAAMTEAFF. The CDR3 nucleotides are TGTGCCAGCAGTGCGGCGGCCATGACTGAAGCTTTCTTT.

The chain couples TRBV4-1 to TRBJ2-7, with D unclear. The CDR3 is 15 amino acids. Germline assignment: CDR1 MGHRA and CDR2 YSYEKL. V lost 4 bases, J lost 6 bases, and 19 bases lay in between. CDR3 sequence (DNA): TGCGCCAGCAGCCCAGTAGACCCGCCTCGGGCCGAGCAGTACTTC. As protein: CASSPVDPPRAEQYF.

V gene TRBV9 combines with J gene TRBJ2-3; perhaps D is TRBD1 or TRBD2 (6 bases each). This CDR3 is 13 amino acids long. The germline V gene has CDR1 SGDLS and CDR2 YYNGEE. The germline V and J ends were trimmed by 4 bases and 5 bases, with 11 bases remaining between them. DNA of the CDR3: TGTGCCAGCAGCCCCCGGGGGCAAGATACGCAGTATTTT. This codes for CASSPRGQDTQYF.

CDR3 in DNA: TGTGCCAGCAGCTTGGAGGCGGGGGACGCGAACACTGAAGCTTTCTTT. Translating it yields CASSLEAGDANTEAFF. The genes are TRBV11-2 and TRBJ1-1, with D perhaps TRBD1 (5 bases). Germline V gene sequence: CDR1 SGHAT, CDR2 FQNNGV. V dropped 3 bases and J dropped 1 base, with 15 bases sitting between them. The CDR3 is made up of 16 amino acids.

This clone was counted once. The V and J genes are TRBV2 and TRBJ2-1; 11 nucleotides match TRBD2. There are 14 residues in the CDR3. The ends lost 7 bases at V and 7 bases at J; junction bases unmatched: 6. CDR1 is SNHLY, CDR2 FYNNEI, per germline. CDR3 in amino acids: CASKTSGGLNEQFF. CDR3 coding DNA: TGTGCCAGCAAAACTAGCGGGGGCCTTAATGAGCAGTTCTTC.

The gene calls are TRBV7-9 and TRBJ2-7; weak D call: TRBD1 (6 bases). The ends were cut back, 5 bases at V and 3 bases at J, with 14 bases in the middle. The CDR3 loop spans 14 amino acids. Germline values: CDR1 SEHNR, CDR2 FQNEAQ (reference sequence). The CDR3 here is CASSHPTGFYEQYF. The CDR3 nucleotides are TGTGCCAGCAGCCACCCGACAGGTTTCTACGAGCAGTACTTC.

This chain links TRBV6-5 with TRBJ2-5, with D possibly matching TRBD1 (6 bases). CDR1 is MNHEY, CDR2 SVGAGI, per germline. The CDR3 covers 13 residues. Deletions cut 3 bases from V and 4 bases from J, with 9 bases between. This CDR3 reads CASSYTGLETQYF. The DNA of the CDR3 is TGTGCCAGCAGTTATACAGGGCTAGAGACCCAGTACTTC.

The chain is built from TRBV5-1 and TRBJ2-1; 8 bases fit TRBD2. The CDR3 has 16 amino acids. CDR1 is SGHRS, CDR2 YFSETQ, per germline. The J segment lost 4 bases and the V segment lost 4 bases, leaving 10 bases of the junction unmatched. CDR3 residues: CASSRKRESSYNEQFF. CDR3 nucleotides: TGCGCCAGCAGCCGAAAGCGGGAGTCTTCATACAATGAGCAGTTCTTC.

The sample holds a few counts of this clone. In DNA, the CDR3 is TGTGCCAGCAGCACCGGGACAGGATACGAGCAGTACTTC. This encodes CASSTGTGYEQYF. V and J are TRBV11-2 and TRBJ2-7; TRBD1 aligns across 8 bases. V shed 5 bases and J 4 bases; nucleotides not matched to a gene: 4. Per germline, CDR1 SGHAT and CDR2 FQNNGV. CDR3 length: 13 amino acids.

This sequence joins TRBV27 and TRBJ1-1; D is unresolved. V was pared by 6 bases and J by 1 base, with 9 bases between. The germline V gene encodes CDR1 MNHEY and CDR2 SMNVEV (reference sequence). The CDR3 totals 13 residues. This CDR3 reads CASREVGNTEAFF. The CDR3 bases are TGTGCCAGCAGGGAAGTGGGGAACACTGAAGCTTTCTTT.

V is TRBV7-9 and J is TRBJ2-3; TRBD2 matches 9 bases. CDR1 and CDR2 (germline): SEHNR, FQNEAQ (reference sequence). After removal of 1 base from V and 2 bases from J, the junction contained 13 bases not matched to a gene. The CDR3 consists of 19 residues. In nucleotides, the CDR3 is TGTGCCAGCAGCTTAGTCGAGTGGAAGGGCGGGAGGGCCACAGATACGCAGTATTTT. Translation gives CASSLVEWKGGRATDTQYF.

The V gene is TRBV9, the J gene TRBJ1-5, with D perhaps matching TRBD1 (5 bases). Germline CDR1 and CDR2: SGDLS and YYNGEE. The CDR3 spans 13 residues. The V end was cut by 0 bases, the J end by 6 bases, with 7 bases between. The CDR3 DNA is TGTGCCAGCAGCGTAGATGGGGCTCAGCCCCAGCATTTT. Its translation: CASSVDGAQPQHF.

The rearrangement joins TRBV5-4 to TRBJ1-4; D unresolved. V was clipped by 4 bases and J by 1 base, with 11 bases between them. The CDR3 loop spans 15 amino acids. Per germline, CDR1 SGHNT and CDR2 YYREEE (reference sequence). CDR3 sequence reads: CASSIRPLTNEKLFF. The CDR3 nucleotides are TGTGCCAGCAGCATCAGACCGCTAACTAATGAAAAACTGTTTTTT.

The genes are TRBV10-3 and TRBJ2-1; TRBD2 is a possible D gene (5 bases). Germline V gene sequence: CDR1 ENHRY, CDR2 SYGVKD. The CDR3 is 17 residues long. V dropped 3 bases and J dropped 0 bases, with 15 bases sitting between them. CDR3 amino acids: CAISDGRLGSSYNEQFF. The CDR3 nucleotides read TGTGCCATCAGTGATGGTCGACTGGGGAGCTCCTACAATGAGCAGTTCTTC.

This chain links TRBV19 with TRBJ1-2; TRBD1 matches at 11 bases. V gave up 5 bases and J gave up 4 bases; unmatched junction bases: 6. Germline assignment: CDR1 LNHDA and CDR2 SQIVND (reference sequence). CDR3 length equals 15 residues. CDR3 sequence: CASSPGQGAVYGYTF. The DNA of the CDR3 is TGTGCCAGTAGTCCTGGACAGGGGGCGGTCTATGGCTACACCTTC.